This TCR beta chain was sequenced for a study of blood T cell repertoires in COVID-19. Across the study: The United States, Italy and Spain provided the acute and convalescent COVID-19 samples. From T cells, B-cell-depleted T cells, or PBMCs came the material, which was cDNA or gDNA.

The assay was immunoSEQ multiplex PCR, and TCRdb's table has in-frame clones only and misses some. There are about 75,000 clones in the sample; 75% to 90% occur only once, and approximately 2.5% lies in the top ten. Per the germline V gene, CDR1 is ENHRY and CDR2 is SYGVKD. This CDR3 spans 17 amino acids. V was pared by 0 bases and J by 0 bases, with 2 bases of the junction left unmatched. The chain links TRBV10-3 to TRBJ2-1; 10 bases align to TRBD2. The source material was peripheral blood. This TCR was recovered from a human donor in a cohort sampled during active COVID-19. The CDR3 DNA is TGTGCCATCAGTGAGTCGCCTAGCGGGAGCTCCTACAATGAGCAGTTCTTC. As protein: CAISESPSGSSYNEQFF.